These 11 T cell receptor beta chains originate from one sample sequenced in a study of T cell responses to AZD1222 COVID-19 vaccine. Libraries were prepared by immunoSEQ multiplex PCR; TCRdb keeps only in-frame clonotypes and omits some of them. This sample has around 99,000 clones, with 75% to 95% found just once. The material sequenced was peripheral blood, taken 28 days after the second AZD1222 dose. The receptors stem from an adult who received the AZD1222 COVID-19 vaccine.

The CDR3 DNA reads TGTGCCAGCACCAAGTTACTCTCGGGACCGTACGGCTACACCTTC. Residues: CASTKLLSGPYGYTF. This rearrangement joins TRBV6-5 to TRBJ1-2; tentatively, D is TRBD1 (5 bases). Per the germline V gene, CDR1 is MNHEY and CDR2 is SVGAGI. The CDR3 runs 15 residues. V was clipped by 7 bases and J by 8 bases, with 23 bases between them.

The V and J genes are TRBV27 and TRBJ2-1; no clear D. Trimming stripped 0 bases from V and 3 bases from J, with 3 bases between. CDR3 length: 13 residues. CDR1 and CDR2 (germline): MNHEY, SMNVEV (reference sequence). The CDR3 DNA sequence: TGTGCCAGCAGTTTATCTATCTACAATGAGCAGTTCTTC. It encodes CASSLSIYNEQFF.

The V call is TRBV28, the J call TRBJ2-7; the match to TRBD1 covers 8 bases. After removal of 2 bases from V and 7 bases from J, the junction contained 10 bases not matched to a gene. CDR3 length: 15 residues. Germline V gene data show CDR1 as MDHEN and CDR2 as SYDVKM. CDR3 amino acids: CASSLRGTGSREQYF. CDR3 sequence (DNA): TGTGCCAGCAGTTTAAGGGGGACAGGTTCGAGAGAGCAGTACTTC.

This chain joins TRBV18 and TRBJ2-7, with TRBD1 matching 9 bases. The germline CDR1 and CDR2 sequences are KGHSH and LQKENI. This CDR3 is built from 17 residues. V lost 1 base and J lost 1; bases outside the gene matches: 8. Written as DNA, the CDR3 is TGTGCCAGCTCACCACAGAAATGGACAGGGGAGTCCTACGAGCAGTACTTC. Its translation: CASSPQKWTGESYEQYF.

As to this clone: Other DNA sequences in the same sample also yield this CDR3. The V and J genes are TRBV9 and TRBJ2-1; tentative D call: TRBD1 (5 bases). Germline values: CDR1 SGDLS, CDR2 YYNGEE. Trimming pared 0 bases from V and 4 bases from J, leaving 8 bases between. This CDR3 region has 14 residues. CDR3 in amino acids: CASSVGGSYNEQFF. CDR3 DNA: TGTGCCAGCAGCGTAGGGGGCTCTTACAATGAGCAGTTCTTC.

The genes are TRBV28 and TRBJ1-5, with 9 bases aligning to TRBD1. The CDR3 extends over 14 amino acids. Losses at the gene ends were 5 bases for V and 4 bases for J; bases not matched to a gene: 3. CDR1 and CDR2 (germline): MDHEN, SYDVKM. DNA of the CDR3: TGTGCCAGCAGTCAGACAGGGGGAAATCAGCCCCAGCATTTT. Encoded protein: CASSQTGGNQPQHF.

This chain connects TRBV23-1 to TRBJ2-5; 7 bases are a match to TRBD2. TRBV23-1 falls under the ORF class, with uncertain function. This CDR3 is 16 amino acids long. The trim removed 6 bases at V and 2 bases at J, leaving 12 bases unmatched. The DNA of the CDR3 is TGCGCCAGCAGCGCCCGTGCTGGGGGGGGTCAAGAGACCCAGTACTTC. Protein product: CASSARAGGGQETQYF.

The genes are TRBV5-8 and TRBJ1-5; 7 positions agree with TRBD1. The trim removed 4 bases at V and 3 bases at J, leaving 10 bases unmatched. The CDR3 contains 16 residues. Germline V gives CDR1 SGHTS, CDR2 YDEGEE. For the CDR3, the DNA is TGTGCCAGCAGCCCGGGACAGAGAACTTTCAATCAGCCCCAGCATTTT. This translates into CASSPGQRTFNQPQHF.

The chain combines TRBV28 with TRBJ2-3, with D perhaps TRBD1 or TRBD2 (5 bases each). Trimming cost V 5 bases and J 7 bases, with 13 bases left between them. The germline V gene has CDR1 MDHEN and CDR2 SYDVKM. This CDR3 comprises 13 residues. In nucleotides, the CDR3 is TGTGCCAGCAGTCTACTCCAGGGACATACGCAGTATTTT. It encodes CASSLLQGHTQYF.

This chain uses TRBV19 with TRBJ1-1; 7 bases are a match to TRBD1. CDR3 size: 14 residues. V was pared by 5 bases and J by 7 bases, with 10 bases of the junction left unmatched. Germline V CDR1 and CDR2: LNHDA, SQIVND (reference sequence). Here the CDR3 DNA reads TGTGCCAGTAGTCCCAGACAGGGAATCGGTGAAGCTTTCTTT. Protein product: CASSPRQGIGEAFF.

The J gene is TRBJ2-3, the V gene TRBV5-1; D ambiguous. Germline values: CDR1 SGHRS, CDR2 YFSETQ. There are 15 residues in the CDR3. Trimming took 0 bases from V and 0 from J, leaving 8 bases between them. As DNA, the CDR3 is TGCGCCAGCAGCTTGGAACGGCCGAGCACAGATACGCAGTATTTT. Amino acids: CASSLERPSTDTQYF.